Presented here are 26 T cell receptor beta chains from one specimen sequenced in a study of OX40 agonist ivuxolimab in advanced cancers. Generated by immunoSEQ multiplex PCR, the TCRdb table keeps only in-frame clones and is missing some. The data show tens of thousands of clones, approximately 83% seen once. The sequenced sample was CD4+ or CD8+ T cells sorted from blood, obtained in a trial of the OX40 agonist ivuxolimab. Receptor source: an adult with an advanced solid tumor such as melanoma, head and neck, liver or kidney cancer.

This chain joins TRBV7-2 and TRBJ2-3; possible D gene TRBD2, 6 bases. Germline V CDR1 and CDR2: SGHTA, FQGNSA. This CDR3 contains 16 residues. V dropped 1 base and J dropped 3 bases, with 14 bases sitting between them. CDR3 in amino acids: CASSLGYTSLTDTQYF. The CDR3 DNA reads as TGTGCCAGCAGCTTAGGGTATACTAGCCTTACAGATACGCAGTATTTT.

V gene TRBV5-1 combines with J gene TRBJ1-1; D is unresolved. The germline V gene has CDR1 SGHRS and CDR2 YFSETQ. V gave up 1 base and J gave up 4 bases, with 14 bases separating them. The CDR3 totals 15 residues. The CDR3 protein is CASSLRSGEGTEAFF. CDR3 in DNA: TGCGCCAGCAGCTTGAGGTCGGGCGAGGGCACTGAAGCTTTCTTT.

The chain links TRBV6-6 to TRBJ1-4; D call uncertain. Trimming cost V 2 bases and J 5 bases, with 6 bases left between them. The V gene's germline CDR1 is MNHNY and CDR2 SVGAGI (reference sequence). The CDR3 consists of 13 residues. The chain's CDR3 is CASSYVHNEKLFF. CDR3 bases: TGTGCCAGCAGTTACGTACACAATGAAAAACTGTTTTTT.

The CDR3 coding sequence is TGTGCCAGTAGCAAACCAAGGGCCTACTATGGCTACACCTTC. It specifies CASSKPRAYYGYTF. J is TRBJ1-2 and V is TRBV19, with no clear D. Trimming cost V 6 bases and J 3 bases, with 14 bases left between them. Germline CDR1 LNHDA, CDR2 SQIVND (reference sequence). The CDR3 has 14 residues.

This chain links TRBV20-1 with TRBJ1-1, with D unresolved. The CDR3 consists of 11 residues. The V gene lost 6 bases and the J gene lost 1 base, with 6 bases spanning the gap. CDR1 DFQATT and CDR2 SNEGSKA come from the germline V gene (reference sequence). CDR3 DNA sequence: TGCAGTGCGTATTGGAACACTGAAGCTTTCTTT. Its protein is CSAYWNTEAFF.

The chain has TRBV10-3 and TRBJ2-7; D not resolved. CDR3 length equals 12 residues. V dropped 4 bases and J dropped 9 bases, with 13 bases sitting between them. The germline V gene has CDR1 ENHRY and CDR2 SYGVKD. The CDR3 nucleotides read TGTGCCATCAGTGGGGCAATATCAGGGCAGTACTTC. Amino acids: CAISGAISGQYF.

V is TRBV19 and J is TRBJ2-6, with TRBD1 identical over 7 bases. V dropped 9 bases and J dropped 2; count of bases not matched to a gene: 7. Germline V gives CDR1 LNHDA, CDR2 SQIVND (reference sequence). This CDR3 has 15 residues. The CDR3 protein is CASLEGQAGANVLTF. The CDR3 DNA reads TGTGCCAGCCTAGAAGGACAGGCTGGGGCCAACGTCCTGACTTTC. Filled out from reference TRBV19 and TRBJ2-6, the complete variable domain reads DGGITQSPKYLFRKEGQNVTLSCEQNLNHDAMYWYRQDPGQGLRLIYYSQIVNDFQKGDIAEGYSVSREKKESFPLTVTSAQKNPTAFYLCASLEGQAGANVLTFGAGSRLTVL.

V gene TRBV7-8 combines with J gene TRBJ1-1; a possible D gene is TRBD1 (5 bases). The CDR3 is made up of 14 amino acids. Germline CDR1 SGHVS, CDR2 FQNEAQ. V was cut by 4 bases and J by 3 bases, with 12 bases left in between. The CDR3 sequence is CASSSTDRYTEAFF. CDR3 nucleotide sequence: TGTGCCAGCAGCTCCACCGACAGATACACTGAAGCTTTCTTT.

This clone was recorded once. The genes are TRBV11-2 and TRBJ1-1; 8 bases match TRBD1. Germline V gene lookup returns CDR1 SGHAT and CDR2 FQNNGV. Germline trimming cut 5 bases from V and 0 bases from J; bases unmatched to any gene: 5. The CDR3 loop spans 15 amino acids. The CDR3 region is CASSPRQGLNTEAFF. In nucleotides, the CDR3 is TGTGCCAGCAGCCCCCGACAGGGGCTGAACACTGAAGCTTTCTTT. Together with reference TRBV11-2 and TRBJ1-1, the CDR3 gives the full variable domain: EAGVAQSPRYKIIEKRQSVAFWCNPISGHATLYWYQQILGQGPKLLIQFQNNGVVDDSQLPKDRFSAERLKGVDSTLKIQPAKLEDSAVYLCASSPRQGLNTEAFFGQGTRLTVV.

The table lists this clone with a few counts. The chain is built from TRBV6-1 and TRBJ1-6; 9 bases map to TRBD1. This CDR3 contains 14 residues. Trimming at V came to 7 bases and at J to 15 bases, leaving 13 bases not matched to a gene. Germline V CDR1 and CDR2: MNHNS, SASEGT. CDR3 sequence: CASTTSPGQGDLHF. The CDR3 bases are TGTGCCAGCACCACGTCCCCGGGACAGGGCGACCTCCACTTT.

V usage is TRBV27 and J usage is TRBJ1-1; TRBD1 matches 9 bases. Per the germline V gene, CDR1 is MNHEY and CDR2 is SMNVEV (reference sequence). V was clipped by 3 bases and J by 5 bases; unmatched bases: 10. The CDR3 length is 16 residues. The CDR3 loop reads CASSFLAGQGSTEAFF. CDR3 DNA sequence: TGTGCCAGCAGTTTTCTGGCCGGACAGGGGTCAACTGAAGCTTTCTTT.

V gene TRBV18 combines with J gene TRBJ1-4; 7 bases match TRBD1. V shed 2 bases, J shed 3 bases, and the junction held 9 bases outside the gene matches. CDR1 is KGHSH and CDR2 is LQKENI in the germline V gene. The CDR3 length is 17 residues. The CDR3 sequence is CASSPIDRASANEKLFF. DNA of the CDR3: TGTGCCAGCTCACCAATCGACAGGGCTTCGGCTAATGAAAAACTGTTTTTT.

This clone rates as medium-sized. The chain couples TRBV6-6 to TRBJ1-2; D ambiguous. V lost 0 bases and J 4 bases, leaving 9 bases between the germline ends. The CDR3 extends over 14 amino acids. Germline V gives CDR1 MNHNY, CDR2 SVGAGI (reference sequence). CDR3 nucleotides: TGTGCCAGCAGTTACTCCTCAGCAATCTATGGCTACACCTTC. Its translation: CASSYSSAIYGYTF.

V gene TRBV5-1 combines with J gene TRBJ2-3, with D perhaps matching TRBD2 (5 bases). With 5 bases removed from V and 6 bases from J, the gap between germline ends came to 22 bases. Germline V gene lookup returns CDR1 SGHRS and CDR2 YFSETQ. The CDR3 runs 16 residues. The CDR3: CASRTALGRGSDTQYF. CDR3 sequence (DNA): TGCGCCAGCAGGACCGCCCTGGGCCGGGGATCCGATACGCAGTATTTT.

The chain employs TRBV5-6 and TRBJ1-5; D remains unclear. V dropped 4 bases and J dropped 1 base, with 9 bases sitting between them. This CDR3 has 14 amino acids. From germline, CDR1 is SGHDT and CDR2 YYEEEE. CDR3 residues: CASSLGSSNQPQHF. The DNA of the CDR3 is TGTGCCAGCAGCCTCGGGAGCAGCAATCAGCCCCAGCATTTT.

This chain links TRBV6-5 with TRBJ2-2, with D unresolved. This CDR3 comprises 14 residues. V lost 2 bases, J lost 5 bases, and 9 bases lay in between. Germline CDR1 MNHEY, CDR2 SVGAGI. The CDR3 protein is CASSYGVYTGELFF. CDR3 sequence (DNA): TGTGCCAGCAGTTACGGGGTTTATACCGGGGAGCTGTTTTTT.

The chain recombines TRBV9 with TRBJ1-6; D is possibly TRBD1 (6 bases). Trimming took 6 bases from V and 13 from J, leaving 14 bases between them. Germline CDR1 SGDLS, CDR2 YYNGEE. This CDR3 has 12 residues. CDR3 nucleotides: TGTGCCAGCAACCGAGAAGGGGGTCCCCTCCACTTT. Residues: CASNREGGPLHF.

V and J are TRBV2 and TRBJ2-3; D gene ambiguous. From germline, CDR1 is SNHLY and CDR2 FYNNEI. V was shortened by 6 bases and J by 5 bases, with 9 bases between the two germline ends. This CDR3 region has 12 residues. CDR3 residues: CASRGLVDTQYF. CDR3 DNA sequence: TGTGCCAGCAGGGGCTTGGTAGATACGCAGTATTTT.

This chain connects TRBV29-1 to TRBJ2-1; possibly TRBD1 for D (5 bases). The V gene's germline CDR1 is SQVTM and CDR2 ANQGSEA. Trimming stripped 4 bases from V and 0 bases from J, with 7 bases between. The CDR3 covers 13 residues. This chain's CDR3 is CSVGTSSYNEQFF. The CDR3 DNA sequence: TGCAGCGTTGGGACATCCTCCTACAATGAGCAGTTCTTC.

The rearrangement uses TRBV7-9 and TRBJ2-2, with D unresolved. CDR1 is SEHNR and CDR2 is FQNEAQ in the germline V gene (reference sequence). This CDR3 region has 12 residues. The V end lost 5 bases, the J end lost 2 bases, and 3 bases lay between the germline ends. DNA for the CDR3: TGTGCCAGCAGCATTAACACCGGGGAGCTGTTTTTT. Its protein is CASSINTGELFF.

This chain links TRBV19 with TRBJ1-5; a weak D match, TRBD1 (6 bases). Trimming removed 10 bases at V and 6 bases at J, with 13 bases between. This CDR3 comprises 12 residues. Germline lookup yields CDR1 LNHDA and CDR2 SQIVND (reference sequence). In nucleotides, the CDR3 is TGTGCCACCCGGGAAGGGGGTCAGCCCCAGCATTTT. It codes for CATREGGQPQHF. Full variable domain (rest looked up from reference TRBV19 and TRBJ1-5): DGGITQSPKYLFRKEGQNVTLSCEQNLNHDAMYWYRQDPGQGLRLIYYSQIVNDFQKGDIAEGYSVSREKKESFPLTVTSAQKNPTAFYLCATREGGQPQHFGDGTRLSIL.

On this clone: The junction and the germline gene differ at one end; a read error may be behind it. This chain joins TRBV7-2 and TRBJ2-7; D gene unclear. The CDR3 covers 12 residues. CDR1 and CDR2 from the germline V gene are SGHTA and FQGNSA. This CDR3 is CASSLRPAPPVF. For the CDR3, the DNA is TGTGCCAGCAGCTTAAGGCCAGCTCCCCCCGTCTTC.

V usage is TRBV4-3 and J usage is TRBJ2-3, with 9 bases matching TRBD2. This CDR3 is 14 amino acids long. Germline V gene sequence: CDR1 LGHNA, CDR2 YSLEER. Trimming removed 6 bases from V and 3 bases from J; junction bases left unmatched: 4. CDR3 protein: CASSRAGGTDTQYF. CDR3 bases: TGCGCCAGCAGTAGAGCGGGGGGAACAGATACGCAGTATTTT.

The chain is built from TRBV9 and TRBJ1-6; 11 bases agree with TRBD1. The CDR3 loop spans 18 amino acids. Germline trimming cut 4 bases from V and 7 bases from J; bases unmatched to any gene: 13. Per the germline V gene, CDR1 is SGDLS and CDR2 is YYNGEE. The CDR3 spells CASSRTGGRGNDNSPLHF. DNA of the CDR3: TGTGCCAGCAGCCGGACAGGGGGCCGCGGTAATGACAATTCACCCCTCCACTTT. Drawing the rest from reference TRBV9 and TRBJ1-6, the complete variable domain is DSGVTQTPKHLITATGQRVTLRCSPRSGDLSVYWYQQSLDQGLQFLIQYYNGEERAKGNILERFSAQQFPDLHSELNLSSLELGDSALYFCASSRTGGRGNDNSPLHFGNGTRLTVT.

CDR3 nucleotide sequence: TGTGCCAGCAGATTGGACAGGGACGAGACCCAGTACTTC. Encoded protein: CASRLDRDETQYF. The chain is built from TRBV2 and TRBJ2-5; TRBD1 matches 8 bases. J was trimmed by 5 bases and V by 6 bases; bases with no gene match: 5. Per germline, CDR1 SNHLY and CDR2 FYNNEI. This CDR3 has 13 amino acids.

The rearrangement joins TRBV7-2 to TRBJ2-5, with D uncertain. Germline V CDR1 and CDR2: SGHTA, FQGNSA. The length of the CDR3 is 15 residues. V was trimmed by 4 bases and J by 2 bases, leaving 14 bases between them. The CDR3 spells CASSSGPIPQETQYF. DNA for the CDR3: TGTGCCAGCAGCTCTGGCCCTATCCCACAAGAGACCCAGTACTTC.